A selection of T cell receptor beta chains follows, all from one sample in a study of shared clonotypes between healthy human individuals. Using immunoSEQ multiplex PCR, the repertoire was profiled, and TCRdb retains in-frame clones only, with some absent. Of approximately 500,000 clones in the sample, about 72% were seen once. Material for sequencing was PBMCs. These receptors were collected from a woman aged 40 to 55 in good health. Some clones in this sample may be carry-over from other donors' samples. Each CDR3 is given with its conserved first and last residue. The D gene is left open where the match is weak. Where a row states a size, it is once, few, many or the class of an expanded clone; other rows omit it.

abundance	d_gene	v_gene	j_gene	CDR3nt	CDR3aa
.	.	TRBV2	TRBJ2-3	TGTGCCAGCAGTGGCCGCCCGGGGGATACGCAGTATTTT	CASSGRPGDTQYF
.	.	TRBV7-7	TRBJ2-1	TGTGCTAGCAGCGAAGGGGGGACTGAGCAGTTCTTC	CASSEGGTEQFF
.	.	TRBV7-9	TRBJ1-1	TGTGCCAGCAGCTTAGGTATGGACTGGGGCACTGAAGCTTTCTTT	CASSLGMDWGTEAFF
.	.	TRBV6-5	TRBJ2-7	TGTGCCAGCAGTTACAGGGGCCCCTACGAGCAGTACTTC	CASSYRGPYEQYF
.	.	TRBV5-1	TRBJ1-2	TGCGCCAGCAGCTTGGGGGGGCAGAACTATGGCTACACCTTC	CASSLGGQNYGYTF
.	.	TRBV5-1	TRBJ2-6	TGCGCCAGCAGCTTGGAATCTGGGGCCAACGTCCTGACTTTC	CASSLESGANVLTF
few	TRBD1	TRBV6-6	TRBJ1-2	TGTGCCAGCAGAGTCCCGGGACAGGGGGCATATGGCTACACCTTC	CASRVPGQGAYGYTF
.	.	TRBV18	TRBJ2-1	TGTGCCAGCTCACCTTCGGGGTTTTCTTACAATGAGCAGTTCTTC	CASSPSGFSYNEQFF
.	TRBD2	TRBV6-1	TRBJ2-3	TGTGCCAGCAGTGAACCCCGCGGGAGGGCCACAGATACGCAGTATTTT	CASSEPRGRATDTQYF
.	.	TRBV28	TRBJ1-5	TGTGCCAGCAGCCCGGGGGGGGAGGCTCAGCCCCAGCATTTT	CASSPGGEAQPQHF
once	.	TRBV7-2	TRBJ1-5	TGTGCCAGCAGCTTAGGTTACAGCACGGAAATTTTCAATCAGCCCCAGCATTTT	CASSLGYSTEIFNQPQHF
.	TRBD2	TRBV5-1	TRBJ2-1	TGCGCCAGCAGCTTGATAACTAGCGGGAGCTCCTACAATGAGCAGTTCTTC	CASSLITSGSSYNEQFF
.	TRBD2	TRBV7-3	TRBJ2-5	TGTGCCAGCAGCACCCTAGCGGGAACGGGAGAGACCCAGTACTTC	CASSTLAGTGETQYF
.	.	TRBV6-1	TRBJ2-1	TGTGCCAGCAGTGACGGGGGAGGGGGGTCCTACAATGAGCAGTTCTTC	CASSDGGGGSYNEQFF
.	.	TRBV11-2	TRBJ1-2	TGTGCCAGCGGCGGATTTGGGGGGGTTCGATATGGCTACACCTTC	CASGGFGGVRYGYTF
few	.	TRBV5-6	TRBJ2-7	TGTGCCAGCAGCTTGGGGGTGTATACCCCCTACGAGCAGTACTTC	CASSLGVYTPYEQYF
.	TRBD1	TRBV5-1	TRBJ2-7	TGCGCCAGCGGCTTAACAGGGGATTACGAGCAGTACTTC	CASGLTGDYEQYF
.	.	TRBV28	TRBJ2-1	TGTGCCAGCAGTTTATCCAGGGGCTCCTACAATGAGCAGTTCTTC	CASSLSRGSYNEQFF
.	TRBD2	TRBV5-1	TRBJ2-1	TGCGCCAGCAGCTTTTCTATTCCACGGGGGGATGAGCAGTTCTTC	CASSFSIPRGDEQFF
.	TRBD1	TRBV19	TRBJ1-3	TGTGCCAGTAAAACAACAGGGGAAGGAAACACCATATATTTT	CASKTTGEGNTIYF
many	.	TRBV4-1	TRBJ2-5	TGCGCCAGCAGCCAAGGGACAGAAGAGACCCAGTACTTC	CASSQGTEETQYF
.	.	TRBV18	TRBJ2-1	TGTGCCAGCTCACCCCTGACACTGGGTGAGCAGTTCTTC	CASSPLTLGEQFF
.	TRBD1	TRBV28	TRBJ1-1	TGTGCCAGCAGCCGGTGGGACAGCCTGAACACTGAAGCTTTCTTT	CASSRWDSLNTEAFF
.	TRBD2	TRBV5-1	TRBJ2-1	TGCGCCAGCAGCTTCCTAGCGGGAGGACTCTCCTACAATGAGCAGTTCTTC	CASSFLAGGLSYNEQFF
once	TRBD1	TRBV5-4	TRBJ2-5	TGTGCCAGCAGCTTGGCCCCAGGGGGCGCCCAGTACTTC	CASSLAPGGAQYF
.	TRBD1	TRBV18	TRBJ2-7	TGTGCCAGCTCACAGAGACAGGGTTCCTACGAGCAGTACTTC	CASSQRQGSYEQYF
.	.	TRBV6-5	TRBJ1-1	TGTGCCAGCAGGCCCCGAGCGCCCACTGAAGCTTTCTTT	CASRPRAPTEAFF
.	.	TRBV6-9	TRBJ2-2	TGTGCCAGCAGTAGAGGAGGGAGCGCCGGGGAGCTGTTTTTT	CASSRGGSAGELFF
.	.	TRBV5-1	TRBJ1-1	TGCGCCAGCAGCTTGCGCACCTTGAACACTGAAGCTTTCTTT	CASSLRTLNTEAFF